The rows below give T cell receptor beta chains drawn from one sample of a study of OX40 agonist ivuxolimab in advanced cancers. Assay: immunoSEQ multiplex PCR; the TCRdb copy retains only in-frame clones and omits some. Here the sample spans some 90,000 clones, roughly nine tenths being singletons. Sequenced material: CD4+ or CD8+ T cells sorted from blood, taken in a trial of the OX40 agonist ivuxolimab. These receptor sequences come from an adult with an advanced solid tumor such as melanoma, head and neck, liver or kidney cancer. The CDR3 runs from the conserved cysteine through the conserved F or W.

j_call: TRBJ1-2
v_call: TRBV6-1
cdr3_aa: CASREDRGGDYGYTF

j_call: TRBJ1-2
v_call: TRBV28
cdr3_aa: CASRNNRDGYTF

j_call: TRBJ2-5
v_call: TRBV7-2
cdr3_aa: CASSLGPGQGDRETQYF

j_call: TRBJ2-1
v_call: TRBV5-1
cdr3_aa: CASTTLGTGAYNEQFF

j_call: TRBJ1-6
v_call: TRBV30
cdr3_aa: CAWSVAGSPLHF

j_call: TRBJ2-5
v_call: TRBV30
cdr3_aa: CAWRGTSKETQYF

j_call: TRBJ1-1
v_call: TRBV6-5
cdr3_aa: CASSSIGGNTEAFF

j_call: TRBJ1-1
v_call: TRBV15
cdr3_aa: CATSRDRGAYEAFF

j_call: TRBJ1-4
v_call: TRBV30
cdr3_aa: CAWSVQGRTILFF

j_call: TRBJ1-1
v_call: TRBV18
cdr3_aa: CASSPPVMTTEAFF

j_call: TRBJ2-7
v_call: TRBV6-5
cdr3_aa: CASSYQYGPYEQYF

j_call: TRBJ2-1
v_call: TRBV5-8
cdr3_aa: CASSLAGTGAYNEQFF

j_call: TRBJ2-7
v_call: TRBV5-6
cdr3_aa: CASRRSGGSYEQYF

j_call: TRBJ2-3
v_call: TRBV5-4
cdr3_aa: CASSLFAADTQYF

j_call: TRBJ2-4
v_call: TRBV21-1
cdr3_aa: CASSYNGTAKNIQYF

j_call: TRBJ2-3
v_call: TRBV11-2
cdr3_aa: CASSLGPSTDTQYF

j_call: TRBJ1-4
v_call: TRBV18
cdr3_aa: CASSPFRGNEKLFF

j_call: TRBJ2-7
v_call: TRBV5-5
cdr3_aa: CARGNPGQRSGEQYF

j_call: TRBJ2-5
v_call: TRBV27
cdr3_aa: CASSLGGIGAQYF

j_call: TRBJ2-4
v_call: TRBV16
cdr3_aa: CASSQSGNIQYF

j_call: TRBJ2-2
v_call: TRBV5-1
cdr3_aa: CASSFSGTSRSNTGELFF

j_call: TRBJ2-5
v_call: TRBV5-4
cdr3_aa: CASGSGNQETQYF

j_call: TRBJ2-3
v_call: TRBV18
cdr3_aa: CASSPPVGTDTQYF

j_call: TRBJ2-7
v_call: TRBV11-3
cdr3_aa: CASSLDPLEQYF

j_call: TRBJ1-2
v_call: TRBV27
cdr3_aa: CASSSKGQYYGYTF

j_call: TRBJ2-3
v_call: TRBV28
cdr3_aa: CASSTGTKNTQYF

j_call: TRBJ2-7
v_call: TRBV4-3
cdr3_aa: CASSHGLAALRREQYF

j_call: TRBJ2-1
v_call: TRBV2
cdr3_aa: CASSRLGTSGTNEQFF

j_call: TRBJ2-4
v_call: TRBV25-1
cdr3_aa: CASSESGISLAKNIQYF

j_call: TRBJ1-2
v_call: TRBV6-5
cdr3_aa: CASSSSQTGIIGYTF

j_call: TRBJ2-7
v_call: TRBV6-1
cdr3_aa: CASMGLAGSYEQYF

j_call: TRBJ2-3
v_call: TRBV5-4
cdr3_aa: CASSRVTGGSTDTQYF

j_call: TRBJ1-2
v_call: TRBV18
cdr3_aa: CASSPQGGGYTF

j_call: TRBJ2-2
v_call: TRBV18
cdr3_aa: CASSGLNTGELFF

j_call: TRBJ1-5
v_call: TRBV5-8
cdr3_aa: CASSMYSGSQPQHF

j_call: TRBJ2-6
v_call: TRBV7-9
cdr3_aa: CASSWTGSSVLTF

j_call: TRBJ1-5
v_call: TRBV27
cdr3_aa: CASSLSSRVGNQPQHF

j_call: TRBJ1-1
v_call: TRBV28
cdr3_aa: CASSLLSSTFF

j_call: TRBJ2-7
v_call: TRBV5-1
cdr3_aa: CASSLGDRTHEQYF

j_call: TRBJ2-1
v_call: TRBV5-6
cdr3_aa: CASSLGAGSYNEQFF

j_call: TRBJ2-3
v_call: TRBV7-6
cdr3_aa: CASSSGLVITDTQYF

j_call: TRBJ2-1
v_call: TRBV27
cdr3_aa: CASSVSAHPVPFF

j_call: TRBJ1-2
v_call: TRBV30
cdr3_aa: CAWRSGGIFYGYTF

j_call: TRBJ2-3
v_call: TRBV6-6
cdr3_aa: CASSPPRGSTDTQYF

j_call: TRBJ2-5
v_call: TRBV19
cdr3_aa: CASSPDRDGTQYF

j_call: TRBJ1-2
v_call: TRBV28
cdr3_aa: CASSFRQYGYTF

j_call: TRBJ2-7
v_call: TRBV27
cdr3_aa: CASSPARGTYEQYF

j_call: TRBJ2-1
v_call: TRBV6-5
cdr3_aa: CASWQYNEQFF

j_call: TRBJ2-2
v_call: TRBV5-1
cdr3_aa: CASSLTSGSTGELFF

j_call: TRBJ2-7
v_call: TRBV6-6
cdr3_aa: CASSAGRGEQYF

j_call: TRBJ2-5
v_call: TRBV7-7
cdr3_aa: CASSTGSGETQYF